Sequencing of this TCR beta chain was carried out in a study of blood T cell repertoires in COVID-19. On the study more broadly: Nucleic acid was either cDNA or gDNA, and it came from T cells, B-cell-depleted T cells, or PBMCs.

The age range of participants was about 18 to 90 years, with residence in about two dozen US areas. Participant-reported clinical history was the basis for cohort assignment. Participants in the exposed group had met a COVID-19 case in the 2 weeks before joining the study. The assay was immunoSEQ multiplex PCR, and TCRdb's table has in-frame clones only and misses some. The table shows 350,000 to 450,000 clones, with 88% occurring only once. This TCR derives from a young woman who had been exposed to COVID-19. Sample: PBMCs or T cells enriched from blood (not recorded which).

The CDR3 spells CATTILAENYEQYF. The CDR3 DNA follows: TGTGCCACTACTATATTAGCGGAGAACTACGAGCAGTACTTC. The rearrangement links TRBV5-4 to TRBJ2-7; possible D gene TRBD2, 6 bases. CDR3 length equals 14 residues. Trimming took off 9 bases at V and 3 bases at J, with 19 bases between the two ends. Germline CDR1 reads SGHNT; CDR2 reads YYREEE (reference sequence).